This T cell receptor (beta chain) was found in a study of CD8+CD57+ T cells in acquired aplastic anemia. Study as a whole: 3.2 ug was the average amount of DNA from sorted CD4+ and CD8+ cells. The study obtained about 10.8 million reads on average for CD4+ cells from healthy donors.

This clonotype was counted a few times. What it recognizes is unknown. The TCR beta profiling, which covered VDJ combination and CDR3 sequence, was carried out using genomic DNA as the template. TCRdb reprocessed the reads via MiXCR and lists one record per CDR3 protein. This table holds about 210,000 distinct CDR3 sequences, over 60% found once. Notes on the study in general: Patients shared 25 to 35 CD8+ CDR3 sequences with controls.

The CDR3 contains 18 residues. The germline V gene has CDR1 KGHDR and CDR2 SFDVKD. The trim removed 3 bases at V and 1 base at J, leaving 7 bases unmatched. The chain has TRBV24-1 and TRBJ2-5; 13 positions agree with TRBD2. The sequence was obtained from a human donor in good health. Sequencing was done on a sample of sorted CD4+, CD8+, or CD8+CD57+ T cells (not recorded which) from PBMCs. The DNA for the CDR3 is TGTGCCACCAGTGATGGCGGGACTAGCGGGACACGCCAAGAGACCCAGTACTTC. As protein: CATSDGGTSGTRQETQYF.